These 19 T cell receptor beta chains were all obtained from the same sample, sequenced in a study of blood T cell repertoires in COVID-19. Method: immunoSEQ multiplex PCR; TCRdb's copy keeps in-frame clones and lacks some. This sample carries approximately 290,000 clones, around 85% of them seen once, and the ten largest clones take 4% to 4.5%. The sequenced material came from PBMCs or T cells enriched from blood (not recorded which). These receptors originate from a woman aged 25 to 39 who had recovered from COVID-19.

This chain links TRBV7-9 with TRBJ1-4; 11 bases are a match to TRBD1. V lost 1 base and J lost 8; bases outside the gene matches: 3. The CDR3 has 15 residues. The germline V gene encodes CDR1 SEHNR and CDR2 FQNEAQ (reference sequence). CDR3 sequence reads: CASSLGTGGAEKLFF. CDR3 DNA sequence: TGTGCCAGCAGCTTAGGGACAGGGGGCGCGGAAAAACTGTTTTTT.

This chain joins TRBV3-1 (or the pseudogene TRBV3-2) and TRBJ1-5, with D possibly TRBD1 on 6 matching bases. The CDR3 loop spans 15 amino acids. Germline V lookup: CDR1 LGHDT, CDR2 YNNKEL (reference sequence). Trimming stripped 0 bases from V and 6 bases from J, with 12 bases between. CDR3 in amino acids: CASSQDLGAGQPQHF. CDR3 DNA sequence: TGTGCCAGCAGCCAAGATTTGGGGGCGGGTCAGCCCCAGCATTTT.

This clone has a handful of counts. The chain links TRBV19 to TRBJ1-5; D remains unclear. Germline V gene sequence: CDR1 LNHDA, CDR2 SQIVND (reference sequence). CDR3 length equals 15 residues. V shed 1 base and J shed 7 bases, with 14 bases lying between them. The CDR3 region is CASSIGPLTGQPQHF. The CDR3 DNA follows: TGTGCCAGTAGTATAGGGCCCCTCACGGGGCAGCCCCAGCATTTT.

This chain's CDR3 is CASSVGQGSGANVLTF. The CDR3 bases are TGTGCCAGCAGCGTCGGACAGGGCTCTGGGGCCAACGTCCTGACTTTC. The chain has TRBV9 and TRBJ2-6; 8 bases match TRBD1. CDR3 length: 16 amino acids. V shed 2 bases and J 0 bases; nucleotides not matched to a gene: 1. Germline-derived CDR1 and CDR2 are SGDLS and YYNGEE. The complete variable domain, with remaining parts taken from reference TRBV9 and TRBJ2-6, reads DSGVTQTPKHLITATGQRVTLRCSPRSGDLSVYWYQQSLDQGLQFLIQYYNGEERAKGNILERFSAQQFPDLHSELNLSSLELGDSALYFCASSVGQGSGANVLTFGAGSRLTVL.

The chain couples TRBV19 to TRBJ2-7; TRBD2 is a possible D gene (6 bases). The CDR3 is made up of 16 amino acids. V was clipped by 5 bases and J by 4 bases, with 21 bases between them. Germline V gives CDR1 LNHDA, CDR2 SQIVND (reference sequence). CDR3 sequence (DNA): TGTGCCAGTAGTCCGACGTGGGGGGTCACTTTTTACGAGCAGTACTTC. This codes for CASSPTWGVTFYEQYF.

This clone appeared a few times. The rearrangement uses TRBV15 and TRBJ1-5; TRBD1 is a possible D gene (6 bases). CDR1 and CDR2 from the germline V gene are LNHNV and YYDKDF (reference sequence). V was cut by 5 bases and J by 0 bases, with 8 bases left in between. This CDR3 is 14 amino acids long. The CDR3 DNA sequence: TGTGCCACCAGCCGGACAGATAGCAATCAGCCCCAGCATTTT. Translated, it gives CATSRTDSNQPQHF. Combining the CDR3 with reference TRBV15 and TRBJ1-5 gives the whole variable domain DAMVIQNPRYQVTQFGKPVTLSCSQTLNHNVMYWYQQKSSQAPKLLFHYYDKDFNNEADTPDNFQSRRPNTSFCFLDIRSPGLGDTAMYLCATSRTDSNQPQHFGDGTRLSIL.

The V gene is TRBV28, the J gene TRBJ1-5; maybe TRBD1 (5 bases). The CDR3 has 14 amino acids. V was shortened by 2 bases and J by 9 bases, with 14 bases between the two germline ends. Germline-derived CDR1 and CDR2 are MDHEN and SYDVKM. As DNA, the CDR3 is TGTGCCAGCAGTTTAGAAGGGGCGCATCGGCCCCAGCATTTT. Translated: CASSLEGAHRPQHF.

The gene calls are TRBV30 and TRBJ2-1; D perhaps matches TRBD2 (5 bases). The V end was cut by 1 base, the J end by 9 bases, with 13 bases between. The CDR3 totals 13 residues. Looked up from germline, CDR1 is GTSNPN and CDR2 is SVGIG (reference sequence). The chain's CDR3 is CAWSAAPRGEQFF. CDR3 sequence (DNA): TGTGCCTGGAGTGCCGCCCCCCGGGGTGAGCAGTTCTTC.

The genes are TRBV6-6 and TRBJ2-7; TRBD1 is a possible D gene (6 bases). CDR3 length equals 14 residues. Deletions cut 4 bases from V and 1 base from J, with 11 bases between. From germline, CDR1 is MNHNY and CDR2 SVGAGI (reference sequence). CDR3 bases: TGTGCCAGCAGTTTTCTGGACAGTTCCTACGAGCAGTACTTC. Its translation is CASSFLDSSYEQYF.

The V gene is TRBV6-4, the J gene TRBJ2-1, with TRBD2 as a possible D gene (7 bases). CDR3 size: 15 residues. Germline CDR1 is MRHNA and CDR2 is SNTAGT. Trimming cost V 0 bases and J 5 bases, with 11 bases left between them. This CDR3 reads CASSDSNGGHNEQFF. CDR3 DNA sequence: TGTGCCAGCAGTGACTCCAACGGGGGGCACAATGAGCAGTTCTTC.

The chain couples TRBV30 to TRBJ1-1, with TRBD1 identical over 7 bases. The V gene's germline CDR1 is GTSNPN and CDR2 SVGIG (reference sequence). The CDR3 sequence is 11 residues long. The J segment lost 7 bases and the V segment lost 6 bases, leaving 5 bases of the junction unmatched. The CDR3 DNA reads as TGTGCCTGCCTCCGGGACAGTGAAGCTTTCTTT. As protein: CACLRDSEAFF.

This clone appeared once. This sequence joins TRBV18 and TRBJ1-1; perhaps TRBD1 as D (6 bases). The CDR3 spans 14 residues. Germline V CDR1 and CDR2: KGHSH, LQKENI. The germline V and J ends were trimmed by 3 bases and 1 base, with 9 bases remaining between them. The CDR3 coding sequence is TGTGCCAGCTCACCGGAACAGGGGAACACTGAAGCTTTCTTT. Translation: CASSPEQGNTEAFF.

Only a few counts were recorded for this clone. This chain joins TRBV5-1 and TRBJ2-1; D is perhaps TRBD1 (5 bases). In germline, CDR1 is SGHRS, CDR2 YFSETQ. Deletions cut 0 bases from V and 7 bases from J, with 11 bases between. The CDR3 totals 14 residues. This CDR3 reads CASSLETRVNEQFF. The CDR3 DNA reads as TGCGCCAGCAGCTTGGAGACCAGGGTTAATGAGCAGTTCTTC.

V and J are TRBV21-1 and TRBJ2-2; the table names TRBD2, a call not compared with the DNA. TRBV21-1 counts as a pseudogene. The length of the CDR3 is 18 residues. The CDR3 DNA reads TGTGCCAGCAGCCGGCCCCTCATAGCGGGAGGGCCCGGCGGGGAGCTGTTTTTT. Protein product: CASSRPLIAGGPGGELFF.

V and J are TRBV5-6 and TRBJ1-6; D gene ambiguous. The CDR3 is made up of 15 amino acids. Germline V gene lookup returns CDR1 SGHDT and CDR2 YYEEEE. The V end lost 3 bases, the J end lost 2 bases, and 9 bases lay between the germline ends. For the CDR3, the DNA is TGTGCCAGCAGCTGGCGGAGTACCTATAATTCACCCCTCCACTTT. Protein sequence: CASSWRSTYNSPLHF. Filled out from reference TRBV5-6 and TRBJ1-6, the complete variable domain reads DAGVTQSPTHLIKTRGQQVTLRCSPKSGHDTVSWYQQALGQGPQFIFQYYEEEERQRGNFPDRFSGHQFPNYSSELNVNALLLGDSALYLCASSWRSTYNSPLHFGNGTRLTVT.

The V and J genes are TRBV24-1 and TRBJ2-7; the match to TRBD1 covers 10 bases. Germline V gives CDR1 KGHDR, CDR2 SFDVKD. V lost 5 bases to trimming and J lost 1 base; unmatched junction nucleotides: 1. The CDR3 sequence is 14 residues long. The CDR3 region is CATSVGQGSYEQYF. Written as DNA, the CDR3 is TGTGCCACCAGTGTGGGACAGGGGTCCTACGAGCAGTACTTC.

This clone was counted only a few times. The chain recombines TRBV11-3 with TRBJ2-3; possible D gene TRBD1, 6 bases. The CDR3 extends over 17 amino acids. The germline V gene encodes CDR1 SGHNT and CDR2 YENEEA. Between the trimmed V and J ends, which lost 4 bases and 3 bases, there was a span of 20 bases. This chain's CDR3 is CASSSKKGELGTDTQYF. CDR3 bases: TGTGCCAGCAGCTCTAAAAAGGGGGAGTTGGGTACAGATACGCAGTATTTT.

V usage is TRBV15 and J usage is TRBJ1-4, with D possibly TRBD1 on 5 matching bases. V lost 5 bases to trimming and J lost 6 bases, with 13 bases between them. Germline lookup yields CDR1 LNHNV and CDR2 YYDKDF (reference sequence). This CDR3 contains 14 residues. CDR3 coding DNA: TGTGCCACCAGCGGCCGAAGACAGTATGAAAAACTGTTTTTT. Protein product: CATSGRRQYEKLFF.

The genes are TRBV2 and TRBJ2-2; a possible D gene is TRBD2 (6 bases). Germline CDR1 and CDR2: SNHLY and FYNNEI. V was cut by 7 bases and J by 1 base, with 19 bases left in between. The CDR3 consists of 17 residues. CDR3 residues: CASKPELARRNTGELFF. In nucleotides, the CDR3 is TGTGCCAGCAAGCCCGAGCTAGCGAGAAGGAACACCGGGGAGCTGTTTTTT. The entire variable domain, with the rest obtained from reference TRBV2 and TRBJ2-2, is as follows: EPEVTQTPSHQVTQMGQEVILRCVPISNHLYFYWYRQILGQKVEFLVSFYNNEISEKSEIFDDQFSVERPDGSNFTLKIRSTKLEDSAMYFCASKPELARRNTGELFFGEGSRLTVL.